The sample holds a few counts of the clone carrying this T cell receptor beta chain. Its antigen is unidentified. This record belongs to a study of T cell repertoires in cytomegalovirus infection. Study-wide background: Based on public TCR beta signatures, there were indications of CMV infection and of a matching HLA type.

Trimming cost V 1 base and J 6 bases, with 19 bases left between them. Germline V gives CDR1 SGHTS, CDR2 YDEGEE. This CDR3 spans 17 amino acids. TCRdb used MiXCR to reprocess the reads, holding one entry per CDR3 protein. The data contain approximately 1,000,000 distinct CDR3 sequences, about 33% of them singletons. This TCR derives from a human donor in good health (CMV status not recorded). Some clones in this sample may be carry-over from other donors' samples. The chain employs TRBV5-8 and TRBJ2-2; D not resolved. The sequencing here drew on cultured CD8+ T cells from PBMCs, taken from culture after CMV antigen stimulation. CDR3 loop: CASSLNFFEQFAGELFF. CDR3 nucleotide sequence: TGTGCCAGCAGCTTGAACTTTTTTGAGCAGTTTGCCGGGGAGCTGTTTTTT.